This T cell receptor beta chain derives from a study of blood T cell repertoires in COVID-19 (dated by TCRdb to the early 2020s). Study-level background: Samples covering the acute and convalescent phases of COVID-19 were provided by collaborators in the United States, Italy and Spain. The material from the prospective study consisted of cDNA or gDNA derived from T cells, B-cell-depleted T cells, or PBMCs. The dataset comprised deeply sampled blood TCRbeta repertoires from subjects exposed to, actively infected with, or recovered from COVID-19. A freely available public database, intended as a resource for researchers studying the immune response to SARS-CoV-2, is where the repertoires were released. Samples were obtained from the ongoing ImmuneRACE study (first 160 participants) and from 1,000 to 1,500 subjects provided by 6 global collaborators. A de-identified subject ID, COVID-19 status, age in years and sex were almost always included in the sample metadata. Where HLA class I and class II types were available, the types were taken from metadata supplied by the sample provider, not from assay-based typing. Beyond this particular receptor, the publication reports: How much clinical and demographic metadata was included differed by source and by participant, and the metadata was provided uncurated.

Collaborating institutions collected whole blood in K2EDTA tubes following their own protocols. Collaborator samples were shipped for TCRbeta analysis as frozen whole blood, isolated PBMCs, or DNA extracted from either sample type. As to this clone: Its binding antigen is unknown. Base qualities are not recorded, but no much larger clone differs from it by a single base.

In the germline V gene, CDR1 corresponds to SGDLS and CDR2 to YYNGEE. V is reduced by 0 bases and J by 4 bases, leaving a spacing of 12 bases between them. Measured from the cysteine to the phenylalanine, the CDR3 is 15 residues long. Here the CDR3 DNA is all that survives: 45 bases in frame from base 1. The immunoSEQ Assay, a bias-controlled multiplex PCR, was used to amplify TCRbeta CDR3 regions from genomic DNA. Per the source publication's procedure: Nucleated cell counts per sample were estimated from amplification of reference gene primers within the assay. To quantify the absolute abundance of each unique TCRbeta CDR3 rearrangement, sequence reads were collapsed and filtered. For each sample, productive Simpson clonality was calculated by taking the square root of Simpson's diversity index across productive rearrangements. Not all clones reach the TCRdb copy of this immuneACCESS table, which keeps in-frame sequences only. Checked studies attribute under half of the gap to unresolved V genes and leave the rest unexplained. V and J calls and clone size follow that table, whereas D and trimming were derived from the DNA. The sample table shows more than 100,000 clones, and about 90% are seen once. 6.2% of the sample rests with the top ten.

Recombination connected TRBV9 to TRBJ2-3, and perhaps TRBD2 as D gene, on 7 matching bases. The sequenced material came from peripheral blood. The receptor was derived from a human donor in a cohort sampled during active COVID-19. The DNA reads TGTGCCAGCAGCGTAGGTGGGGGGGCCCCAGATACGCAGTATTTT. Protein translation: CASSVGGGAPDTQYF.